This paragraph reports one T cell receptor beta chain. As yet, its antigen is unknown. These data originate in a study of monozygotic twins with inflammatory bowel disease. The CDR3 runs 18 residues. Germline CDR1 KGHSH, CDR2 LQKENI. TCRdb reprocessed the 5' RACE reads; each CDR3 protein has one entry and no DNA is given. This sample carries a few hundred thousand distinct CDR3 sequences, with 2.4% going to the ten biggest clones. Study-wide findings and caveats: Sharing of clonotypes with others was lower in IBD patients than in healthy twins, and this was especially so with disease activity.

Sequencing was performed on blood. The V and J genes are TRBV18 and TRBJ2-2; lacking DNA, the TRBD1 call made by TCRdb goes unchecked. This clonotype was sampled from a human donor with ulcerative colitis or Crohn's disease, or a healthy co-twin of an affected twin (not recorded which). The CDR3 region is CASSPWARAETNTGELFF. The variable domain in full, with the rest retrieved from reference TRBV18 and TRBJ2-2, is NAGVMQNPRHLVRRRGQEARLRCSPMKGHSHVYWYRQLPEEGLKFMVYLQKENIIDESGMPKERFSAEFPKEGPSILRIQQVVRGDSAAYFCASSPWARAETNTGELFFGEGSRLTVL.